This is a list of T cell receptor beta chains from one sample in a study of beta chain features in type 1 diabetes. Profiling relied on immunoSEQ multiplex PCR, and the TCRdb table lists in-frame clones only, not all of them. The sample includes some 370,000 clones, around 10% of them seen just once. Source material: central memory CD4+ T cells from blood. All receptors derive from a man in his thirties or forties with type 1 diabetes. CDR3s include the opening cysteine and the closing phenylalanine or tryptophan. The D gene is left open where the match is weak. Clone size appears in some rows only: once, few, many, or a class for an expanded clone.

V: TRBV9; size: many; D: TRBD2; J: TRBJ2-4; DNA: TGTGCCAGCAGCGTTTCACTAGCGGGAGTGGCCAAAAACATTCAGTACTTC; CDR3: CASSVSLAGVAKNIQYF
V: TRBV10-3; size: few; D: NA; J: TRBJ2-5; DNA: TGTGCCGCTGGGCGGGGAGAAGAGACCCAGTACTTC; CDR3: CAAGRGEETQYF
V: TRBV2; size: many; D: TRBD1; J: TRBJ2-5; DNA: TGTGCCAGCAGTGGCAGGGGGCAGCAAGAGACCCAGTACTTC; CDR3: CASSGRGQQETQYF
V: TRBV6-5; size: few; D: NA; J: TRBJ2-1; DNA: TGTGCCAGCAGCCTGGGGTGGGACACCGACAATGAGCAGTTCTTC; CDR3: CASSLGWDTDNEQFF
V: TRBV30; size: NA; D: NA; J: TRBJ1-3; DNA: TGTGCCTGGAGTGTAAATCTTGGAAACACCATATATTTT; CDR3: CAWSVNLGNTIYF
V: TRBV7-9; size: few; D: NA; J: TRBJ1-2; DNA: TGTGCCAGCACTACTACTAAGGGGTATGGCTACACCTTC; CDR3: CASTTTKGYGYTF
V: TRBV28; size: many; D: TRBD2; J: TRBJ2-1; DNA: TGTGCCAGCAGCGCCGGGACTAGCGGGCGCAATGAGCAGTTCTTC; CDR3: CASSAGTSGRNEQFF
V: TRBV7-3; size: NA; D: NA; J: TRBJ2-6; DNA: TGTGCCAGCAGCCTAACCGGGACGAACTCTGGGGCCAACGTCCTGACTTTC; CDR3: CASSLTGTNSGANVLTF
V: TRBV6-5; size: once; D: NA; J: TRBJ2-5; DNA: TGTGCCAGCAGTGAACTGGTCGGCCAGACCCAGTACTTC; CDR3: CASSELVGQTQYF
V: TRBV5-1; size: few; D: NA; J: TRBJ1-2; DNA: TGCGCCAGCAGCCCCACGCCAACGACGGGGGGCTACACCTTC; CDR3: CASSPTPTTGGYTF
V: TRBV5-1; size: NA; D: TRBD2; J: TRBJ2-1; DNA: TGCGCCAGCAGCTTCGATGCGGCTAGCGGGAATGAGCAGTTCTTC; CDR3: CASSFDAASGNEQFF
V: TRBV9; size: NA; D: NA; J: TRBJ1-3; DNA: TGTGCCAGCAGCGTAGAGGACTTCTCTGGAAACACCATATATTTT; CDR3: CASSVEDFSGNTIYF
V: TRBV6-5; size: few; D: NA; J: TRBJ2-5; DNA: TGTGCCAGCAGCAACCATCGCCGGACCCAGTACTTC; CDR3: CASSNHRRTQYF
V: TRBV27; size: NA; D: TRBD2; J: TRBJ2-1; DNA: TGTGCCAGCAGTACGACTAGCGGGAGGGCCTGGGGCCCCCCGGAGGAATTCTTC; CDR3: CASSTTSGRAWGPPEEFF
V: TRBV28; size: NA; D: NA; J: TRBJ2-1; DNA: TGTGCCAGCGGAACCCTCCGACGTAGCACCTACAATGAGCAGTTCTTC; CDR3: CASGTLRRSTYNEQFF
V: TRBV5-1; size: NA; D: NA; J: TRBJ2-7; DNA: TGCGCCAGCAGCTCAGCTGGCGAGCAGTACTTC; CDR3: CASSSAGEQYF
V: TRBV7-2; size: few; D: TRBD1; J: TRBJ2-4; DNA: TGTGCCAGCAGCTTCGGGACAGGGAGGGTCAAAAACATTCAGTACTTC; CDR3: CASSFGTGRVKNIQYF
V: TRBV15; size: NA; D: TRBD1; J: TRBJ2-3; DNA: TGTGCCACCAGCAGGGGACAGGGACGGGTTAGCACAGATACGCAGTATTTT; CDR3: CATSRGQGRVSTDTQYF
V: TRBV7-9; size: NA; D: NA; J: TRBJ2-3; DNA: TGTGCCAGCAGCTTAGTACCTGGACTTCATAGCACAGATACGCAGTATTTT; CDR3: CASSLVPGLHSTDTQYF
V: TRBV18; size: few; D: NA; J: TRBJ1-2; DNA: TGTGCCAGCTCACGGGGCCAAGGGGAAAACTATGGCTACACCTTC; CDR3: CASSRGQGENYGYTF
V: TRBV18; size: NA; D: NA; J: TRBJ2-2; DNA: TGTGCCAGCTCACCTCCGGACACCGGGGAGCTGTTTTTT; CDR3: CASSPPDTGELFF
V: TRBV7-9; size: NA; D: NA; J: TRBJ1-5; DNA: TGTGCCAGCAGCCAAGATATAATCTCGAACAGTCGTCTCCATTTT; CDR3: CASSQDIISNSRLHF
V: TRBV5-6; size: NA; D: TRBD2; J: TRBJ2-3; DNA: TGTGCCAGCAGCTTGGGACTAGCGGGGGCAGATACGCAGTATTTT; CDR3: CASSLGLAGADTQYF
V: TRBV30; size: few; D: TRBD2; J: TRBJ2-3; DNA: TGTGCCTGGAGTGTACTCCGGTCGTGGGAGGGAGGCACAGATACGCAGTATTTT; CDR3: CAWSVLRSWEGGTDTQYF
V: TRBV7-9; size: NA; D: NA; J: TRBJ2-7; DNA: TGTGCCAGCAGCTTAATAACGTCCTACGAGCAGTACTTC; CDR3: CASSLITSYEQYF
V: TRBV9; size: few; D: TRBD1; J: TRBJ1-2; DNA: TGTGCCAGCAGCGTAGGGGACAGACCTAACTATGGCTACACCTTC; CDR3: CASSVGDRPNYGYTF
V: TRBV11-3; size: NA; D: NA; J: TRBJ2-3; DNA: TGTGCCAGCAGCTTAGCCACAGATACGCAGTATTTT; CDR3: CASSLATDTQYF